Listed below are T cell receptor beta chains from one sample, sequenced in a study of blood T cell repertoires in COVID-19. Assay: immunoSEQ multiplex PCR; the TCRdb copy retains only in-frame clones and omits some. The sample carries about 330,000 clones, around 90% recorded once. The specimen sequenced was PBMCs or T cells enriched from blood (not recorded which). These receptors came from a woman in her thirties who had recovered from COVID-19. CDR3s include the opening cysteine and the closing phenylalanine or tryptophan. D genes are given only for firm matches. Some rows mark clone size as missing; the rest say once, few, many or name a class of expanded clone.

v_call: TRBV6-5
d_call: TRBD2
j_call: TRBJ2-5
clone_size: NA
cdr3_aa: CASSYSKTSGKETQYF
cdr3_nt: TGTGCCAGCAGTTACTCCAAGACTAGCGGGAAAGAGACCCAGTACTTC

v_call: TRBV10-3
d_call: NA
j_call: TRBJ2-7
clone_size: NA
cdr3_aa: CAISTGAYEQYF
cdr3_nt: TGTGCCATCAGTACGGGTGCCTACGAGCAGTACTTC

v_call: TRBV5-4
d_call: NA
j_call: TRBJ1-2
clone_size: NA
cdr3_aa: CASSLGGRGDGGYTF
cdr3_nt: TGTGCCAGCAGCTTGGGGGGTAGGGGTGATGGTGGCTACACCTTC

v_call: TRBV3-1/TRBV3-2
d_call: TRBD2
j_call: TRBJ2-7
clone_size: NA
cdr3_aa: CASSQEGREAPRGEQYF
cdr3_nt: TGTGCCAGCAGCCAAGAGGGACGGGAGGCCCCGAGAGGAGAGCAGTACTTC

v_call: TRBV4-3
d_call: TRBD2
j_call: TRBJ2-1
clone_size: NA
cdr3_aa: CASSQERREGHEQFF
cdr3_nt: TGCGCCAGCAGCCAAGAGAGGCGGGAGGGCCACGAGCAGTTCTTC

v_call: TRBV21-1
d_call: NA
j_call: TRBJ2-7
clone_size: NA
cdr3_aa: CASSNRDTYEQYF
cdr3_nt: TGTGCCAGCAGCAACCGGGACACCTACGAGCAGTACTTC

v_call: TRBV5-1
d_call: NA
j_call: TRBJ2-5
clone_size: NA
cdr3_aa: CASHNQGQETQYF
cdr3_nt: TGCGCCAGCCACAACCAGGGCCAAGAGACCCAGTACTTC

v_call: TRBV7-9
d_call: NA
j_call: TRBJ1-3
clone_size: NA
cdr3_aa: CASSFSGAGNTIYF
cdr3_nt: TGTGCCAGCAGCTTTTCAGGGGCTGGAAACACCATATATTTT

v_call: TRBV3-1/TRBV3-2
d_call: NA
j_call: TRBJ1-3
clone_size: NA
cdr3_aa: CASSRGAPGISGNTIYF
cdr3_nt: TGTGCCAGCAGCCGAGGAGCTCCAGGGATCTCTGGAAACACCATATATTTT

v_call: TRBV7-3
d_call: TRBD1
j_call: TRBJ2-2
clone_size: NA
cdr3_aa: CASKIGGTNTGELFF
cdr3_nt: TGTGCCAGCAAGATAGGGGGCACGAACACCGGGGAGCTGTTTTTT

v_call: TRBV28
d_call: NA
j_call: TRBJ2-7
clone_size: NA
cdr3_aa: CASSSQREQYF
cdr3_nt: TGTGCCAGCAGTTCTCAGAGGGAGCAGTACTTC

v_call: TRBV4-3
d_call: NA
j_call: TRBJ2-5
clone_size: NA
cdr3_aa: CASSYPHGIAGQETQYF
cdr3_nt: TGCGCCAGCAGCTACCCACACGGGATTGCCGGCCAAGAGACCCAGTACTTC

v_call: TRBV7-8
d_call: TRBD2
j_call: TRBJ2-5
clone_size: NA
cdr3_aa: CASSLVGGRLQETQYF
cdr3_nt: TGTGCCAGCAGCTTAGTGGGCGGGAGGCTTCAAGAGACCCAGTACTTC

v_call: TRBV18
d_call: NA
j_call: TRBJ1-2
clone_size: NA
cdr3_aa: CASSPNRVSYGYTF
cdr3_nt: TGTGCCAGCTCACCAAACAGGGTGAGCTATGGCTACACCTTC

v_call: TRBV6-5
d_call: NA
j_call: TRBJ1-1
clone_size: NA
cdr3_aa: CASRGSLMNTEAFF
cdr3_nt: TGTGCCAGCAGGGGCAGCCTCATGAACACTGAAGCTTTCTTT

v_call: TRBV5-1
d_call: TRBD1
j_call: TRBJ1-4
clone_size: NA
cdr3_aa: CASRTTGVGDEKLFF
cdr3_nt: TGCGCCAGCAGGACGACAGGGGTGGGGGATGAAAAACTGTTTTTT

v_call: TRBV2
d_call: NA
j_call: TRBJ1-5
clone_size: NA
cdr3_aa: CASVRFSNQPQHF
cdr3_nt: TGTGCCAGCGTCAGGTTCAGCAATCAGCCCCAGCATTTT

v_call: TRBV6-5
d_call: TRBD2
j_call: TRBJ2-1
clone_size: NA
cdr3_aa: CASPDGVAGMNEQFF
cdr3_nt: TGTGCCAGTCCCGACGGAGTAGCGGGTATGAATGAGCAGTTCTTC

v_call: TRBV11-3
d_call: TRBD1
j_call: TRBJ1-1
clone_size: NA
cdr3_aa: CASSPFPGGEAFF
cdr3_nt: TGTGCCAGCAGCCCCTTCCCAGGGGGTGAAGCTTTCTTT

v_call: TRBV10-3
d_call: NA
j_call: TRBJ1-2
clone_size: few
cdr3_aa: CAISDFKGVGYTF
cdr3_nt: TGTGCCATCAGTGATTTTAAGGGGGTTGGCTACACCTTC

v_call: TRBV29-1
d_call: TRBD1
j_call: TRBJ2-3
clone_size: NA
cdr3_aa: CSTYRGQDTQYF
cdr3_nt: TGCAGCACTTACAGGGGGCAAGATACGCAGTATTTT

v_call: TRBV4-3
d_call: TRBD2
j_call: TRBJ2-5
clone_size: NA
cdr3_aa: CASSQNAGTRQETQYF
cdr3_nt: TGCGCCAGCAGCCAAAACGCCGGGACTAGGCAAGAGACCCAGTACTTC

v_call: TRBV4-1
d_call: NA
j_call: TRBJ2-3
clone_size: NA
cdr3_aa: CASSRNQGGQYF
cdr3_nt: TGCGCCAGCAGCCGTAATCAGGGGGGGCAGTATTTT

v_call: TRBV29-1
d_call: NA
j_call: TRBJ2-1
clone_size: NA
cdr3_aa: CSVGFRADEQFF
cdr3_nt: TGCAGCGTTGGTTTCAGGGCGGATGAGCAGTTCTTC

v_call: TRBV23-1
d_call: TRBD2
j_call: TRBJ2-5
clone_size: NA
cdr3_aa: CASRTWGGDDQETQYF
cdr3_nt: TGCGCCAGCAGAACCTGGGGGGGGGACGACCAAGAGACCCAGTACTTC

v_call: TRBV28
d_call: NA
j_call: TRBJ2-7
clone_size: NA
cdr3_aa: CASSTGRSEQYF
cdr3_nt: TGTGCCAGCAGTACCGGTAGATCCGAGCAGTACTTC

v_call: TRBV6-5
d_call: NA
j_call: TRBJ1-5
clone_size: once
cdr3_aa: CASSYSKGNQPQHF
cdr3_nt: TGTGCCAGCAGTTACTCGAAGGGGAATCAGCCCCAGCATTTT

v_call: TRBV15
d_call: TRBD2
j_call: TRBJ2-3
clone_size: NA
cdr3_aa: CATSRHSGGGITDTQYF
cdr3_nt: TGTGCCACCAGCAGACACTCCGGGGGAGGGATCACAGATACGCAGTATTTT

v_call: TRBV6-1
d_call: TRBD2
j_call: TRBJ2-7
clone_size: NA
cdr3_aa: CASSEPPSGVNEQYF
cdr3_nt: TGTGCCAGCAGTGAGCCCCCTAGCGGGGTCAACGAGCAGTACTTC

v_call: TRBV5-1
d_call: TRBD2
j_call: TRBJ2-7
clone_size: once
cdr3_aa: CASSSGTAGTSGRYEQYF
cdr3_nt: TGCGCCAGCAGCTCCGGGACGGCCGGGACTAGCGGGAGATACGAGCAGTACTTC

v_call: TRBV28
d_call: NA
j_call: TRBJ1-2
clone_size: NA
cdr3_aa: CASSLDGLGYGYTF
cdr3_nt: TGTGCCAGCAGCTTGGACGGACTCGGCTATGGCTACACCTTC

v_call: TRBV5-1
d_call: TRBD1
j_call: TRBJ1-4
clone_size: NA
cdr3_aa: CASSLAGTGSEKLFF
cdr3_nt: TGCGCCAGCAGCCTAGCCGGGACAGGGTCTGAAAAACTGTTTTTT

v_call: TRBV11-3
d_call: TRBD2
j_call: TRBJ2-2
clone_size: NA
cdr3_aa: CASSLSGGVTGELFF
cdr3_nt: TGTGCCAGCAGCTTGAGCGGGGGGGTCACCGGGGAGCTGTTTTTT

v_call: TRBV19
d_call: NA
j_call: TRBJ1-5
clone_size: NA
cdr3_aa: CASSNDRNQPQHF
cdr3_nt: TGTGCCAGTAGTAACGACAGGAATCAGCCCCAGCATTTT

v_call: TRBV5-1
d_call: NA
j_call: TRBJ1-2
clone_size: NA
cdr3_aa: CASSLLGGTDYGYTF
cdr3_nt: TGCGCCAGCAGCCTCCTGGGGGGGACGGACTATGGCTACACCTTC

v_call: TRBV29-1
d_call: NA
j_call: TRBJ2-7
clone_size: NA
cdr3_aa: CSVEADSSYEQYF
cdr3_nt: TGCAGCGTTGAGGCCGACAGCTCCTACGAGCAGTACTTC

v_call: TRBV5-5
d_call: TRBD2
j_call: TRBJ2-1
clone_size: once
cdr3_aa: CASSSGTSGSVRNEQFF
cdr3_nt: TGTGCCAGCAGTTCAGGGACTAGCGGGAGTGTGCGGAATGAGCAGTTCTTC

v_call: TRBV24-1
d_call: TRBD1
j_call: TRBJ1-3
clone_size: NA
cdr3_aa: CATSDDRGSGNTIYF
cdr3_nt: TGTGCCACCAGTGACGACAGGGGTTCAGGAAACACCATATATTTT

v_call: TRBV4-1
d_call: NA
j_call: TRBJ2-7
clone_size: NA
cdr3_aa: CASSQAGTSSYEQYF
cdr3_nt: TGCGCCAGCAGCCAAGCCGGGACTTCATCCTACGAGCAGTACTTC

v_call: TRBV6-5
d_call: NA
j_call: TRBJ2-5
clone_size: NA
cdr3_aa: CASSYSTGRGETQYF
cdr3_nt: TGTGCCAGCAGTTACTCGACAGGCCGGGGAGAGACCCAGTACTTC

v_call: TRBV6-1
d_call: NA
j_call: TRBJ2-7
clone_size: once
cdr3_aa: CASSEVPYEQYF
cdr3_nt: TGTGCCAGCAGTGAAGTTCCATACGAGCAGTACTTC

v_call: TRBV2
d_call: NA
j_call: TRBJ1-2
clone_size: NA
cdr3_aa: CASSQARTSYGYTF
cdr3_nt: TGTGCCAGCAGCCAAGCCCGGACATCCTATGGCTACACCTTC